Listed below are T cell receptor beta chains from one sample, sequenced in a study. MiXCR, run by TCRdb on the 5' RACE reads, gives a single entry per CDR3 protein. The sample has approximately 50,000 distinct CDR3 sequences; approximately 27% are singletons. The sample was tumor-infiltrating Tregs sorted from the breast tumor. These receptors were obtained from a female donor with breast cancer. CDR3s include the opening cysteine and the closing phenylalanine or tryptophan. D genes are given only for firm matches. Only some rows state a clone size, as once, few, many or a class for expanded clones.

j_call cdr3_length d_call clone_size v_call cdr3_aa cdr3_nt
TRBJ2-3 15 NA NA TRBV15 CATSRPRGQTDTQYF TGTGCCACCAGCAGGCCCCGGGGGCAAACAGATACGCAGTATTTT
TRBJ2-6 15 NA NA TRBV29-1 CSVERRDSGANVLTF TGCAGCGTTGAGCGGCGGGACTCTGGGGCCAACGTCCTGACTTTC
TRBJ2-1 16 TRBD2 NA TRBV4-2 CASSRFLAENYNEQFF TGTGCCAGCAGCCGGTTCCTAGCGGAAAACTACAATGAGCAGTTCTTC
TRBJ2-5 15 TRBD2 medium-sized TRBV5-1 CASRGASGSVETQYF TGCGCCAGCAGGGGGGCGAGCGGGAGTGTGGAGACCCAGTACTTC
TRBJ2-7 12 TRBD2 NA TRBV28 CASSLNEREIYF TGTGCCAGCAGTTTAAATGAGCGGGAGATTTACTTC
TRBJ2-7 13 NA NA TRBV24-1 CATSDPVSYEQYF TGTGCCACCAGTGATCCGGTAAGCTACGAGCAGTACTTC
TRBJ2-1 13 NA NA TRBV7-3 CASSPGPLNEQFF TGTGCCAGCAGCCCTGGGCCTTTGAATGAGCAGTTCTTC
TRBJ2-2 16 TRBD1 NA TRBV12-3/TRBV12-4 CASSESLRGLESELFF TGTGCCAGCAGTGAAAGCCTCAGGGGGCTGGAGTCGGAGCTGTTTTTT
TRBJ2-7 13 TRBD1 few TRBV2 CASKSRGSNEQYF TGTGCCAGCAAGTCCAGGGGGAGCAACGAGCAGTACTTC
TRBJ1-6 16 TRBD1 NA TRBV20-1 CSASDPRTGDRSPLHF TGCAGTGCTAGTGATCCCCGGACAGGGGATCGTTCACCCCTCCACTTT
TRBJ2-3 13 NA NA TRBV30 CAWSVYNTDTQYF TGTGCCTGGAGTGTATACAACACAGATACGCAGTATTTT
TRBJ1-1 15 NA NA TRBV20-1 CSARGGGPESQGAFF TGCAGTGCTAGAGGTGGAGGACCGGAATCCCAAGGAGCTTTCTTT
TRBJ1-3 14 NA NA TRBV12-3/TRBV12-4 CASSLSGNGNTIYF TGTGCCAGCAGTTTATCAGGGAATGGAAACACCATATATTTT
TRBJ2-7 14 TRBD1 many TRBV4-2 CASSLTTGFYEQYF TGTGCCAGCAGCCTAACGACAGGGTTCTACGAGCAGTACTTC
TRBJ1-1 12 NA many TRBV30 CAWSDGNTEAFF TGTGCCTGGAGTGACGGTAACACTGAAGCTTTCTTT
TRBJ2-4 16 NA NA TRBV4-1 CASSQVKTTAKNIQYF TGCGCCAGCAGCCAAGTCAAGACAACCGCAAAAAACATTCAGTACTTC
TRBJ2-3 14 NA NA TRBV7-2 CASSSPGSTDTQYF TGTGCCAGCAGCTCTCCAGGTAGCACAGATACGCAGTATTTT
TRBJ2-3 14 NA few TRBV7-2 CASSLKAALDTQYF TGTGCCAGCAGCTTAAAAGCCGCGCTGGATACGCAGTATTTT
TRBJ1-4 16 NA NA TRBV5-1 CASSLAIGGRREKLFF TGCGCCAGCAGCTTGGCCATCGGGGGGCGCCGTGAAAAACTGTTTTTT
TRBJ2-5 16 TRBD2 many TRBV7-7 CASSLGTSGIRETQYF TGTGCCAGCAGCTTAGGGACTAGCGGGATCCGTGAGACCCAGTACTTC
TRBJ1-5 15 NA NA TRBV6-1 CASRRVREQGQPQHF TGTGCCAGCAGGCGGGTCAGGGAACAGGGTCAGCCCCAGCATTTT
TRBJ1-5 15 NA few TRBV6-1 CASSEGRGGRQPQHF TGTGCCAGCAGTGAAGGCAGGGGCGGGCGTCAGCCCCAGCATTTT
TRBJ2-2 15 TRBD1 few TRBV5-1 CASSLGTGDSGELFF TGCGCCAGCAGCCTCGGGACAGGGGATTCCGGGGAGCTGTTTTTT
TRBJ1-5 15 NA NA TRBV3-1 CASSQTGRGSQPQHF TGTGCCAGCAGCCAAACCGGGAGGGGTAGTCAGCCCCAGCATTTT
TRBJ2-3 16 TRBD1 NA TRBV5-1 CASGPDRGILTDTQYF TGCGCCAGCGGCCCGGACAGGGGGATTTTGACGGATACGCAGTATTTT
TRBJ1-6 14 TRBD1 NA TRBV6-5 CASSRTGADSPLHF TGTGCCAGCAGTAGAACAGGGGCCGATTCACCCCTCCACTTT
TRBJ2-3 16 TRBD2 NA TRBV7-2 CASSSTSGRAGDTQYF TGTGCCAGCAGCTCTACTAGCGGGAGGGCCGGCGATACGCAGTATTTT
TRBJ2-4 12 TRBD2 NA TRBV29-1 CSVVGRADIQYF TGCAGCGTGGTCGGGAGGGCGGACATTCAGTACTTC
TRBJ2-1 19 TRBD2 many TRBV6-2/TRBV6-3 CASSYSRYQGLAEYNEQFF TGTGCCAGCAGTTACTCGAGATATCAGGGACTAGCTGAATACAATGAGCAGTTCTTC
TRBJ1-5 13 NA NA TRBV20-1 CSVQSEAGQPQHF TGCAGTGTCCAATCTGAGGCTGGACAGCCCCAGCATTTT
TRBJ1-4 16 NA few TRBV6-2/TRBV6-3 CASSYESERQDEKLFF TGTGCCAGCAGTTACGAGAGCGAACGGCAGGATGAAAAACTGTTTTTT
TRBJ1-2 12 TRBD1 NA TRBV29-1 CSVSPTGGGYTF TGCAGCGTTTCCCCCACAGGGGGCGGCTACACCTTC
TRBJ2-1 12 NA NA TRBV4-3 CASSQGGKLQFF TGCGCCAGCAGCCAAGGCGGAAAGTTGCAGTTCTTC
TRBJ1-2 14 NA few TRBV9 CASSDPGRNYGYTF TGTGCCAGCAGCGACCCGGGACGGAACTATGGCTACACCTTC
TRBJ2-1 12 NA few TRBV20-1 CSARAFGNEQFF TGCAGTGCTAGAGCTTTTGGCAATGAGCAGTTCTTC
TRBJ2-1 14 TRBD2 few TRBV9 CASSALGLANEQFF TGTGCCAGCAGCGCTCTGGGACTAGCGAATGAGCAGTTCTTC
TRBJ1-5 12 NA few TRBV20-1 CSATAGDQPQHF TGCAGTGCTACCGCAGGGGATCAGCCCCAGCATTTT
TRBJ1-2 13 NA NA TRBV5-1 CASSLDSRNGYTF TGCGCCAGCAGCTTGGACAGTCGAAATGGCTACACCTTC